This TCR beta chain was obtained from a study of blood T cell repertoires in COVID-19. Study overall: Sites in the United States, Italy and Spain provided acute and convalescent COVID-19 samples. The analysed material was cDNA or gDNA that came from T cells, B-cell-depleted T cells, or PBMCs.

Per the original methods: By means of reference gene primer amplification, nucleated cell counts were estimated. Assay: immunoSEQ multiplex PCR; the TCRdb copy retains only in-frame clones and omits some. V and J calls and clone size are given by that table; D and trimming were obtained from the DNA. The sample contains some 170,000 clones, over 80% of which appear only once. The CDR3 has 14 residues. The V and J ends lost 0 bases and 6 bases respectively, with 11 bases between them. Germline V gene data show CDR1 as MNHEY and CDR2 as SVGAGI. Sequencing used peripheral blood. This clonotype originated in a woman between 55 and 75 years old who had recovered from COVID-19. The chain has TRBV6-5 and TRBJ1-2; D is unclear. The CDR3 DNA reads TGTGCCAGCAGTTACTCTCATGGGCTGGATGGCTACACCTTC. Translating it yields CASSYSHGLDGYTF.